This T cell receptor beta chain was sequenced for a study of control samples from healthy donors and cancer patients. Libraries were prepared by immunoSEQ multiplex PCR; TCRdb keeps only in-frame clonotypes and omits some of them. The sample has 150,000 to 200,000 clones; around nine tenths are singletons. Germline values: CDR1 ENHRY, CDR2 SYGVKD. CDR3 length equals 13 residues. The ends were cut back, 4 bases at V and 4 bases at J, with 10 bases in the middle. Only one count was recorded for this clone. The TCR was taken from a young woman in good health. This chain connects TRBV10-3 to TRBJ1-1, with D perhaps matching TRBD1 (6 bases). What was sequenced was blood. This CDR3 reads CAISGKGGTEAFF. Written as DNA, the CDR3 is TGTGCCATCAGTGGAAAGGGGGGCACTGAAGCTTTCTTT.